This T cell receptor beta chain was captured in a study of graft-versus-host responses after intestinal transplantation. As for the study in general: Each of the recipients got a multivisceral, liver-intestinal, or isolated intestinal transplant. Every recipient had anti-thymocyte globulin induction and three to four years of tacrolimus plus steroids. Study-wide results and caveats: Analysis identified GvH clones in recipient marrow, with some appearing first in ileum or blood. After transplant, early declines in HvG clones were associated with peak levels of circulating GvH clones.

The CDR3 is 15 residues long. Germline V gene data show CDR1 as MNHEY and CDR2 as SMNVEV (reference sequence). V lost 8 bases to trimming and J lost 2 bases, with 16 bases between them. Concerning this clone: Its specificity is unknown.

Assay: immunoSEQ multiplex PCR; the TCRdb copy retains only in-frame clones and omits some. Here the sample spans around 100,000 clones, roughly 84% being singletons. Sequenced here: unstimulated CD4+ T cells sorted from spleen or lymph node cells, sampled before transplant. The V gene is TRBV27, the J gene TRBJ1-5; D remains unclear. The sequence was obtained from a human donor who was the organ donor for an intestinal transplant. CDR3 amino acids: CASAPWGEGNQPQHF. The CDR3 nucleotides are TGTGCCAGCGCCCCCTGGGGTGAAGGCAATCAGCCCCAGCATTTT.